There are a few counts of the clone carrying this TCR beta chain. The target antigen is unknown. V gave up 3 bases and J gave up 4 bases, with 13 bases separating them. The CDR3 loop spans 14 amino acids. From germline, CDR1 is SGHRS and CDR2 YFSETQ. Individual cDNA molecules received unique molecular identifiers. TCRdb processed the 5' RACE reads anew with MiXCR; each CDR3 protein has one entry. The table shows tens of thousands of distinct CDR3 sequences, with over 10% occurring only once. This specimen comes from a study of early T cells in non-severe SARS-CoV-2 infection. Study-wide context: It was bulk RNA from unsorted whole blood that was sequenced, and the chains were unpaired. Study outcomes and limitations: Lookups in VDJdb leaned toward anti-spike CD8 responses and missed private and CD4 specificities.

The sequences come from whole blood, collected at baseline. The V and J genes are TRBV5-1 and TRBJ1-1; D perhaps matches TRBD1 (5 bases). The sequence came from an adult who was a healthcare worker with PCR-confirmed SARS-CoV-2 infection or an uninfected control (not recorded which). The CDR3 nucleotides read TGCGCCAGCAGCTACCACGGGGCGGGCACTGAAGCTTTCTTT. Its translation: CASSYHGAGTEAFF.